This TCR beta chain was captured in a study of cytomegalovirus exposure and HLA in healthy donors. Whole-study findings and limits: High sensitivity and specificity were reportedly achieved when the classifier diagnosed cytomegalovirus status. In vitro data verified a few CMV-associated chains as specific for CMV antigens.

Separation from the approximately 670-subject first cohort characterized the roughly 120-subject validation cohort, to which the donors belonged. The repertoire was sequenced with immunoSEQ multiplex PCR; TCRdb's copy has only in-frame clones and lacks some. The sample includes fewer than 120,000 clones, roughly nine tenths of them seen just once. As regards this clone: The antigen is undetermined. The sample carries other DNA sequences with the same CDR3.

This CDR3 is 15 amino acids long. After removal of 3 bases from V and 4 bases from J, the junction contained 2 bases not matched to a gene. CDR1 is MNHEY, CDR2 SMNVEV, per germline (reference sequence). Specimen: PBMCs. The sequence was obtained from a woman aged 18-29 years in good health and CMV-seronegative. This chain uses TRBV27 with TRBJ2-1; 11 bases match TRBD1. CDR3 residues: CASSLGQGVYNEQFF. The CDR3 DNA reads TGTGCCAGCAGTTTGGGACAGGGGGTTTACAATGAGCAGTTCTTC.